One sample yielded the 15 T cell receptor beta chains listed below, sequenced in a study of human T cells and chemical hapten exposure. TCRdb re-called the RACE reads through MiXCR, storing one row per CDR3 protein. Of about 98,000 distinct CDR3 sequences listed, 10% to 12% were seen once; the top ten hold around 3.1%. Time point described: pre-sensitization, week 0. Treatment specified: therapeutic diphenylcyclopropenone sensitization with weekly scalp DPC. Sample: whole blood, taken in connection with sensitization to the hapten diphenylcyclopropenone (DPC). All receptors come from a woman aged 60-70 years with alopecia areata. Some clones in this sample may be carry-over from other donors' samples.

This clonotype was found a few times. This chain links TRBV19 with TRBJ2-3; 7 bases map to TRBD2. The CDR3 totals 15 residues. CDR1 is LNHDA and CDR2 is SQIVND in the germline V gene (reference sequence). The trim removed 6 bases at V and 7 bases at J, leaving 13 bases unmatched. DNA for the CDR3: TGTGCCAGTAGCCCGAGGGCGGGGGAAGAGAATACGCAGTATTTT. Protein sequence: CASSPRAGEENTQYF.

This clonotype has a count of ten or more. The chain joins TRBV9 to TRBJ2-1; D gene uncertain. This CDR3 spans 13 amino acids. The V gene lost 0 bases and the J gene lost 9 bases, with 10 bases spanning the gap. The germline CDR1 and CDR2 sequences are SGDLS and YYNGEE. CDR3 sequence: CASSVVPGREQFF. The CDR3 DNA follows: TGTGCCAGCAGCGTAGTACCCGGGCGTGAGCAGTTCTTC.

V and J are TRBV18 and TRBJ2-7, with 12 bases that match TRBD2. V lost 10 bases and J lost 2; bases outside the gene matches: 9. Germline assignment: CDR1 KGHSH and CDR2 LQKENI. The CDR3 covers 15 residues. This chain's CDR3 is CATQGRLAGAYEQYF. As DNA, the CDR3 is TGTGCCACCCAGGGTCGACTAGCGGGGGCCTACGAGCAGTACTTC.

Only a few counts were recorded for this clonotype. The chain combines TRBV3-1 with TRBJ2-5, with 9 bases identical to TRBD1. The germline V gene has CDR1 LGHDT and CDR2 YNNKEL (reference sequence). The CDR3 is 15 amino acids. Trimming cost V 5 bases and J 5 bases; bases outside gene matches: 9. The CDR3 loop reads CASSATQGARETQYF. CDR3 DNA sequence: TGTGCCAGCAGCGCAACACAGGGGGCGCGTGAGACCCAGTACTTC.

This clonotype was counted between two and nine times. The chain has TRBV29-1 and TRBJ2-2; 7 bases agree with TRBD1. Germline V gene sequence: CDR1 SQVTM, CDR2 ANQGSEA. This CDR3 is 13 amino acids long. Losses at the gene ends were 7 bases for V and 5 bases for J; bases not matched to a gene: 7. CDR3 residues: CSGMGQNTGELFF. In DNA, the CDR3 is TGCAGCGGCATGGGACAGAATACCGGGGAGCTGTTTTTT.

This rearrangement joins TRBV10-3 to TRBJ2-2; a possible D gene is TRBD2 (5 bases). Germline V gene sequence: CDR1 ENHRY, CDR2 SYGVKD. The CDR3 runs to 13 residues. Trimming pared 7 bases from V and 4 bases from J, leaving 10 bases between. CDR3 sequence: CAIKEGLTGELFF. DNA of the CDR3: TGTGCCATCAAAGAAGGACTCACCGGGGAGCTGTTTTTT.

This clonotype was picked up many times. The CDR3 protein is CASSSDRGYGYTF. CDR3 DNA sequence: TGTGCCAGCAGTTCTGACAGGGGATATGGCTACACCTTC. V gene TRBV6-6 combines with J gene TRBJ1-2; 8 bases agree with TRBD1. This CDR3 is built from 13 residues. Germline V gene lookup returns CDR1 MNHNY and CDR2 SVGAGI (reference sequence). The J segment lost 5 bases and the V segment lost 4 bases, leaving 3 bases of the junction unmatched.

In its sample, this clonotype was seen many times. The chain joins TRBV6-1 to TRBJ1-4; 11 bases agree with TRBD1. Germline CDR1 reads MNHNS; CDR2 reads SASEGT. With 0 bases clipped from V and 11 bases from J, the junction kept 5 bases outside the gene matches. The CDR3 contains 15 residues. The CDR3 DNA reads as TGTGCCAGCAGTGAAGCTGGGACAGGGGGATGGAAACTGTTTTTT. Its translation is CASSEAGTGGWKLFF.

This clonotype was counted a few times. The gene calls are TRBV6-6 and TRBJ2-2; TRBD1 agrees at 8 bases. The CDR3 has 15 amino acids. V dropped 7 bases and J dropped 1; count of bases not matched to a gene: 5. Germline CDR1 reads MNHNY; CDR2 reads SVGAGI (reference sequence). CDR3 amino acids: CASTWTGQNTGELFF. The CDR3 nucleotides are TGTGCCAGCACCTGGACAGGGCAGAACACCGGGGAGCTGTTTTTT.

In this sample, this clonotype turned up many times. The chain couples TRBV29-1 to TRBJ2-1; D possibly matches TRBD1 or TRBD2 (7 bases each). Germline CDR1 SQVTM, CDR2 ANQGSEA. The CDR3 loop spans 13 amino acids. V was shortened by 6 bases and J by 4 bases, with 13 bases between the two germline ends. This CDR3 is CSVAGGGYNEQFF. In DNA, the CDR3 is TGCAGCGTCGCAGGGGGAGGGTACAATGAGCAGTTCTTC.

This clonotype was detected ten times or more. The chain combines TRBV5-1 with TRBJ2-3; D gene ambiguous. The germline V gene has CDR1 SGHRS and CDR2 YFSETQ. Deletions cut 0 bases from V and 0 bases from J, with 8 bases between. The CDR3 extends over 15 amino acids. The CDR3 nucleotides read TGCGCCAGCAGCTTGGTTCCAGCTAGCACAGATACGCAGTATTTT. Its translation: CASSLVPASTDTQYF.

This chain uses TRBV20-1 with TRBJ2-3; D uncertain. V was pared by 0 bases and J by 8 bases, with 6 bases between. This CDR3 is 11 amino acids long. Per germline, CDR1 DFQATT and CDR2 SNEGSKA (reference sequence). This CDR3 is CSARDTGTQYF. CDR3 coding DNA: TGCAGTGCTAGAGATACGGGTACGCAGTATTTT.

This clonotype was seen a few times. V usage is TRBV12-3 or TRBV12-4 and J usage is TRBJ2-1, with no clear D. This CDR3 region has 13 residues. Trimming stripped 4 bases from V and 9 bases from J, with 13 bases between. The CDR3 DNA reads TGTGCCAGCAGTTCCTCGATTAGTGTTGAGCAGTTCTTC. Protein sequence: CASSSSISVEQFF.

This clonotype was detected ten times or more. The chain links TRBV23-1 to TRBJ1-1; the match to TRBD1 covers 7 bases. TRBV23-1 carries the ORF label, with uncertain function. V was clipped by 5 bases and J by 1 base; unmatched bases: 4. This CDR3 is built from 14 residues. The CDR3 DNA reads as TGCGCCAGCAGTTGCCGGGACAGGAACACTGAAGCTTTCTTT. The encoded protein is CASSCRDRNTEAFF.

This clonotype has a handful of counts. The V and J genes are TRBV15 and TRBJ2-5; the match to TRBD2 covers 11 bases. CDR1 and CDR2 from the germline V gene are LNHNV and YYDKDF (reference sequence). The length of the CDR3 is 15 residues. V trimming: 4 bases; J trimming: 4 bases; junction bases outside the gene matches: 5. The CDR3 DNA reads as TGTGCCACCAGCATTAGCGGGGGGGCCGCAGAGACCCAGTACTTC. It is translated as CATSISGGAAETQYF. The full variable domain, rest sourced from reference TRBV15 and TRBJ2-5, is DAMVIQNPRYQVTQFGKPVTLSCSQTLNHNVMYWYQQKSSQAPKLLFHYYDKDFNNEADTPDNFQSRRPNTSFCFLDIRSPGLGDTAMYLCATSISGGAAETQYFGPGTRLLVL.